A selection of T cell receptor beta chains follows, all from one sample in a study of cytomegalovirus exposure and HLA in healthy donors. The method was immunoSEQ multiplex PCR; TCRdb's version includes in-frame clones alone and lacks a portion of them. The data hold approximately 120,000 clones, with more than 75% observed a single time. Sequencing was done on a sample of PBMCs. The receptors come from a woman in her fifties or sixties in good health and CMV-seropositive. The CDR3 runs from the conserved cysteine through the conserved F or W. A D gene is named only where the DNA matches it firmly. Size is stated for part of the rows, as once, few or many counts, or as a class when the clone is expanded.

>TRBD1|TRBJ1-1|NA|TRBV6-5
CASSVDRGPTEAFF
TGTGCCAGCAGTGTGGACAGGGGGCCGACTGAAGCTTTCTTT
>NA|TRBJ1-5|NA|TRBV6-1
CASSAARGSNQPQHF
TGTGCCAGCAGTGCCGCTAGGGGAAGCAATCAGCCCCAGCATTTT
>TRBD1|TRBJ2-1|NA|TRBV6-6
CATRTGGDNEQFF
TGTGCCACCCGGACAGGGGGAGACAATGAGCAGTTCTTC
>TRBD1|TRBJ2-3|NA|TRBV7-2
CASSSQGLPSTDTQYF
TGTGCCAGCAGCTCACAGGGGTTACCTAGCACAGATACGCAGTATTTT
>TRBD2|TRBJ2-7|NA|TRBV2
CASSDPAGGTYEQYF
TGTGCCAGCAGTGATCCGGCGGGAGGTACCTACGAGCAGTACTTC
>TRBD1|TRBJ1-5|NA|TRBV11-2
CASSLTGINQPQHF
TGTGCCAGCAGCTTGACAGGGATCAATCAGCCCCAGCATTTT
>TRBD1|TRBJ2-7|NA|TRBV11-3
CASSLGGQKNEQYF
TGTGCCAGCAGCCTAGGGGGACAGAAGAACGAGCAGTACTTC
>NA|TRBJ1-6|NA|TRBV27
CASSLSTGRNSPLHF
TGTGCCAGCAGTTTATCTACAGGGCGGAATTCACCCCTCCACTTT
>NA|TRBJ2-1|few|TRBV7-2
CASSLIVESEQFF
TGTGCCAGCAGCCTTATAGTAGAGTCTGAGCAGTTCTTC
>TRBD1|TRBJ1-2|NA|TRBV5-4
CASSTGQGIYGYTF
TGTGCCAGCAGCACGGGACAGGGGATCTATGGCTACACCTTC
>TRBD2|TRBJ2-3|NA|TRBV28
CASSLELAGGGTQYF
TGTGCCAGCTCCCTCGAACTAGCGGGAGGCGGTACGCAGTATTTT
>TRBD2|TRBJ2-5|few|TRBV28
CASSQRDYLQETQYF
TGTGCCAGCAGTCAGCGGGACTACCTCCAAGAGACCCAGTACTTC
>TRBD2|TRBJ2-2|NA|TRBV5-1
CASSLPGLAGGTGELFF
TGCGCCAGCAGCTTGCCGGGACTAGCGGGAGGAACCGGGGAGCTGTTTTTT
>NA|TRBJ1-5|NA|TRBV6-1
CASSGQPSNQPQHF
TGTGCCAGCAGTGGACAGCCTAGCAATCAGCCCCAGCATTTT
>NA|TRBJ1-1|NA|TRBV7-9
CASSIRGTEAFF
TGTGCCAGCAGCATCAGGGGCACTGAAGCTTTCTTT
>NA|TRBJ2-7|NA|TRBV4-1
CASSQDPGGLAYEQYF
TGCGCCAGCAGCCAAGATCCAGGGGGACTTGCCTACGAGCAGTACTTC
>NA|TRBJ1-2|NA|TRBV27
CASSLTPAGVDGYTF
TGTGCCAGCAGTCTTACCCCCGCGGGGGTGGATGGCTACACCTTC
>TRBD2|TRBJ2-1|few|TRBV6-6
CASSPRTSGGNNEQFF
TGTGCCAGCAGCCCGAGGACTAGCGGGGGGAACAATGAGCAGTTCTTC
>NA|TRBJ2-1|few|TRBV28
CASSRAGSSYNEQFF
TGTGCCAGCAGCCGAGCCGGTAGCTCCTACAATGAGCAGTTCTTC
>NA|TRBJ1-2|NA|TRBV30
CAWIDGYTF
TGTGCCTGGATCGATGGCTACACCTTC
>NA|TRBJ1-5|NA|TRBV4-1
CASSQDQGGARPQHF
TGCGCCAGCAGCCAAGATCAGGGCGGAGCCCGGCCCCAGCATTTT
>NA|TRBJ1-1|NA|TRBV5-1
CASSLVTAQNTEAFF
TGCGCCAGCAGCTTGGTGACAGCCCAGAACACTGAAGCTTTCTTT
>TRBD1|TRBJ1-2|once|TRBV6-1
CASTPPGQINYGYTF
TGTGCCAGCACCCCCCCGGGACAGATAAACTATGGCTACACCTTC
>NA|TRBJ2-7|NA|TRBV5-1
CASSFRGTVKDEQYF
TGCGCCAGCAGCTTTCGGGGGACGGTTAAGGACGAGCAGTACTTC
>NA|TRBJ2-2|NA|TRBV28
CASSLLSWGANTGELFF
TGTGCCAGCAGTTTACTTTCTTGGGGCGCGAACACCGGGGAGCTGTTTTTT